This TCR beta chain is from a study of cytomegalovirus exposure and HLA in healthy donors. As regards this clone: Its antigen is as yet unknown.

Looked up from germline, CDR1 is LNHDA and CDR2 is SQIVND (reference sequence). V was shortened by 1 base and J by 2 bases, with 4 bases between the two germline ends. The CDR3 runs 13 residues. Primers: 60 Vbeta forward and 13 Jbeta reverse. Sequencing used immunoSEQ multiplex PCR; TCRdb keeps in-frame clones, though not all of them. This sample has 140,000 to 150,000 clones, with over 65% found just once. Whole-study findings and limits: The productive fraction for most TCR beta V segments was about 87% or about 30% in an earlier analysis. By HLA locus, TCR association rates varied in a later analysis, with DRB1 showing the most and HLA-C the fewest. The study recorded 150 to 200 TCR beta chains that were cytomegalovirus-associated.

This receptor was obtained from a middle-aged man in good health and CMV-seropositive. The chain combines TRBV19 with TRBJ2-3; the D is unclear. Sequenced input: PBMCs. CDR3 sequence reads: CASSIVLTDTQYF. CDR3 bases: TGTGCCAGTAGTATAGTTCTCACAGATACGCAGTATTTT.